Listed here are 20 T cell receptor beta chains from one sample, sequenced in a study of blood T cell repertoires in COVID-19. Data came from immunoSEQ multiplex PCR; TCRdb stores just in-frame clones and leaves some out. The table has nearly 200,000 clones, almost 85% seen once. Specimen: peripheral blood. These receptor sequences come from a human donor with acute or convalescent COVID-19. The donor label of this sample is uncertain.

The V and J genes are TRBV18 and TRBJ2-6, with 13 bases identical to TRBD2. The CDR3 consists of 19 residues. CDR1 and CDR2 (germline): KGHSH, LQKENI. V lost 3 bases, J lost 3 bases, and 8 bases stayed unmatched. CDR3 loop: CASSPSGTSGIGGANVLTF. CDR3 nucleotides: TGTGCCAGCTCACCGTCCGGGACTAGCGGGATAGGTGGGGCCAACGTCCTGACTTTC.

The sample holds a few counts of this clone. The genes are TRBV27 and TRBJ1-6, with D hard to call. The V gene lost 3 bases and the J gene lost 4 bases, with 7 bases spanning the gap. This CDR3 has 14 residues. CDR1 is MNHEY and CDR2 is SMNVEV in the germline V gene (reference sequence). CDR3 in amino acids: CASSFNGYNSPLHF. As DNA, the CDR3 is TGTGCCAGCAGTTTCAACGGGTATAATTCACCCCTCCACTTT.

This chain uses TRBV25-1 with TRBJ1-1, with D hard to call. The CDR3 is 14 residues long. From germline, CDR1 is MGHDK and CDR2 SYGVNS. The V end was cut by 6 bases, the J end by 6 bases, with 17 bases between. DNA for the CDR3: TGTGCCAGCAGCCCCAACACCCATCTCGCTGAAGCTTTCTTT. Translating it yields CASSPNTHLAEAFF.

The chain has TRBV7-7 and TRBJ2-7, with 10 bases identical to TRBD1. J lost 4 bases, V lost 5 bases, and 8 bases had no gene match. The CDR3 covers 15 residues. Germline-derived CDR1 and CDR2 are SSHAT and FNYEAQ (reference sequence). CDR3 amino acids: CASSPGTGDLYEQYF. Written as DNA, the CDR3 is TGTGCCAGCAGCCCAGGGACAGGGGATCTTTACGAGCAGTACTTC.

The V gene is TRBV2, the J gene TRBJ2-5; TRBD1 might be the D (5 bases). Trimming took 4 bases from V and 2 from J, leaving 14 bases between them. Germline V gene data show CDR1 as SNHLY and CDR2 as FYNNEI. The length of the CDR3 is 15 residues. The CDR3 reads CASSGAGSPQETQYF. DNA for the CDR3: TGTGCCAGCAGTGGGGCAGGGTCCCCGCAAGAGACCCAGTACTTC.

V is TRBV4-3 and J is TRBJ2-3; TRBD2 aligns across 7 bases. V gave up 0 bases and J gave up 15 bases; unmatched junction bases: 12. The CDR3 contains 14 residues. Germline CDR1 reads LGHNA; CDR2 reads YSLEER. The CDR3 coding sequence is TGCGCCAGCAGCCAAGATGTAAGCGGGGCCGTACGCTATTTT. Residues: CASSQDVSGAVRYF.

The V and J genes are TRBV5-1 and TRBJ2-5, with 10 nucleotides matching TRBD2. Germline CDR1 SGHRS, CDR2 YFSETQ. V gave up 6 bases and J gave up 2 bases; unmatched junction bases: 7. This CDR3 contains 15 residues. The CDR3 region is CASKPGLAYQETQYF. In DNA form, the CDR3 reads TGCGCCAGCAAACCGGGACTAGCGTATCAAGAGACCCAGTACTTC.

This chain connects TRBV28 to TRBJ1-5, with TRBD1 matching 12 bases. V trimming: 5 bases; J trimming: 6 bases; junction bases outside the gene matches: 8. This CDR3 spans 16 amino acids. Germline CDR1 MDHEN, CDR2 SYDVKM. The CDR3 DNA reads as TGTGCCAGCAGTGAACCGGGACAGGGGGCTTCTCAGCCCCAGCATTTT. Translated, it gives CASSEPGQGASQPQHF.

The chain joins TRBV7-9 to TRBJ2-2; D call uncertain. The CDR3 consists of 13 residues. Germline V gives CDR1 SEHNR, CDR2 FQNEAQ (reference sequence). Trimming shortened V by 5 bases and J by 4 bases, and 8 bases separated the two germline ends. The CDR3 bases are TGTGCCAGCAGCACGTCGGGCACCGGGGAGCTGTTTTTT. It specifies CASSTSGTGELFF.

DNA for the CDR3: TGTGCCAGCAGCGTGCGGGACGACCCCTACAATGAGCAGTTCTTC. Residues: CASSVRDDPYNEQFF. This sequence joins TRBV9 and TRBJ2-1; TRBD2 is a possible D gene (6 bases). CDR1 and CDR2 from the germline V gene are SGDLS and YYNGEE. The CDR3 extends over 15 amino acids. Trimming took off 2 bases at V and 2 bases at J, with 11 bases between the two ends.

This clone was observed a single time. The rearrangement joins TRBV5-1 to TRBJ2-2, with a weak D call TRBD2 (6 bases). The CDR3 is made up of 14 amino acids. Trimming stripped 4 bases from V and 4 bases from J, with 11 bases between. Germline lookup yields CDR1 SGHRS and CDR2 YFSETQ. The CDR3 spells CASSGGTGTGELFF. Here the CDR3 DNA reads TGCGCCAGCAGCGGGGGGACGGGCACCGGGGAGCTGTTTTTT.

This clone was picked up one time. The CDR3 DNA follows: TGCGCCAGCAGCCGAGGCGGCTTGGGGGGGACTGAAGCTTTCTTT. It specifies CASSRGGLGGTEAFF. V gene TRBV4-1 combines with J gene TRBJ1-1, with D maybe TRBD1 (5 bases). Trimming removed 4 bases at V and 5 bases at J, with 17 bases between. The CDR3 runs 15 residues. The germline V gene has CDR1 MGHRA and CDR2 YSYEKL.

The rearrangement uses TRBV30 and TRBJ1-1; 8 bases fit TRBD1. Germline CDR1 GTSNPN, CDR2 SVGIG (reference sequence). The CDR3 sequence is 15 residues long. V was clipped by 2 bases and J by 1 base; unmatched bases: 6. The CDR3 reads CAWSLTGGGNTEAFF. The DNA for the CDR3 is TGTGCCTGGAGTCTTACAGGGGGTGGGAACACTGAAGCTTTCTTT.

The CDR3 region is CASSSSLTSGGIDTQYF. The CDR3 DNA sequence: TGTGCCAGCAGCTCAAGCCTGACTAGCGGTGGGATAGATACGCAGTATTTT. V usage is TRBV5-4 and J usage is TRBJ2-3; TRBD2 matches 9 bases. Germline assignment: CDR1 SGHNT and CDR2 YYREEE (reference sequence). The CDR3 spans 17 residues. Trimming removed 3 bases from V and 5 bases from J; junction bases left unmatched: 13.

This clone has just one count. The CDR3 loop reads CASSVVAGTDTQYF. In DNA form, the CDR3 reads TGTGCCAGCAGCGTAGTCGCGGGCACAGATACGCAGTATTTT. The chain joins TRBV9 to TRBJ2-3; D not resolved. V lost 0 bases and J lost 1, with 6 bases in between. This CDR3 has 14 amino acids. Germline CDR1 reads SGDLS; CDR2 reads YYNGEE.

The V gene is TRBV7-5, the J gene TRBJ1-5; TRBD1 was called by the table and not checked on the DNA. TRBV7-5 is annotated as a pseudogene. The CDR3 extends over 20 amino acids. In nucleotides, the CDR3 is TGTGTCAGAAGCACCCTTGGGACAGGGGGCGATCCCTATAGCAATCAGCCCCAGCATTTT. This translates into CVRSTLGTGGDPYSNQPQHF.

This chain uses TRBV30 with TRBJ2-7, with D possibly TRBD1 on 6 matching bases. The germline V gene has CDR1 GTSNPN and CDR2 SVGIG (reference sequence). The CDR3 runs 13 residues. V was clipped by 3 bases and J by 6 bases, with 15 bases between them. The CDR3 region has the DNA TGTGCCTGGAGCGCGGAGCAGGGGCGCGAGCAGTACTTC. It yields the protein CAWSAEQGREQYF. The variable domain in full, completed from reference TRBV30 and TRBJ2-7, reads SQTIHQWPATLVQPVGSPLSLECTVEGTSNPNLYWYRQAAGRGLQLLFYSVGIGQISSEVPQNLSASRPQDRQFILSSKKLLLSDSGFYLCAWSAEQGREQYFGPGTRLTVT.

Here the CDR3 reads CASTRNPSGGYNEQFF. CDR3 bases: TGTGCCAGCACGCGAAATCCCAGCGGGGGGTACAATGAGCAGTTCTTC. This chain uses TRBV7-3 with TRBJ2-1; TRBD2 matches 9 bases. Germline loops: CDR1 SGHTA, CDR2 FQGTGA. CDR3 length: 16 amino acids. V shed 7 bases and J 4 bases; nucleotides not matched to a gene: 11.

This clone was seen just once. V gene TRBV28 combines with J gene TRBJ1-4; D unclear. The CDR3 has 15 residues. From germline, CDR1 is MDHEN and CDR2 SYDVKM. Trimming removed 3 bases from V and 5 bases from J, with 13 bases in between. DNA of the CDR3: TGTGCCAGCAGTTTGCTTTTGACGGGGAATGAAAAACTGTTTTTT. Translation: CASSLLLTGNEKLFF.

The rearrangement joins TRBV5-4 to TRBJ2-2, with 14 bases identical to TRBD2. CDR3 size: 16 residues. Trimming took 4 bases from V and 8 from J; bases not matched to a gene: 7. Germline values: CDR1 SGHNT, CDR2 YYREEE (reference sequence). The CDR3 here is CASSPGTSGSSGELFF. The CDR3 DNA reads TGTGCCAGCAGCCCTGGGACTAGCGGGAGTTCTGGGGAGCTGTTTTTT.